This TCR beta chain derives from a study of shared clonotypes between healthy human individuals. On the study more broadly: There were three CD4 naive, three CD4 memory, two CD8 naive and one CD8 memory plates per donor.

Broader study findings: Sorted-subset samples were not fully sequenced, rarefaction indicated.

This clone was counted ten times or more. The antigen is unknown. Repertoires were generated with immunoSEQ multiplex PCR, while TCRdb's copy carries only in-frame clones and drops some. The sample records about 1 million clones, 75% being singletons. Germline CDR1 and CDR2: SNHLY and FYNNEI. Deletions cut 2 bases from V and 9 bases from J, with 14 bases between. This CDR3 spans 14 amino acids. This receptor was identified in a man between 18 and 35 years old in good health. V is TRBV2 and J is TRBJ1-5; tentatively, D is TRBD1 (5 bases). What was sequenced was memory CD4+ T cells sorted from blood. The subset denotes: CD45RA-negative fraction. CDR3 sequence reads: CASSENEARGPQHF. The DNA of the CDR3 is TGTGCCAGCAGTGAAAACGAGGCAAGGGGGCCCCAGCATTTT.